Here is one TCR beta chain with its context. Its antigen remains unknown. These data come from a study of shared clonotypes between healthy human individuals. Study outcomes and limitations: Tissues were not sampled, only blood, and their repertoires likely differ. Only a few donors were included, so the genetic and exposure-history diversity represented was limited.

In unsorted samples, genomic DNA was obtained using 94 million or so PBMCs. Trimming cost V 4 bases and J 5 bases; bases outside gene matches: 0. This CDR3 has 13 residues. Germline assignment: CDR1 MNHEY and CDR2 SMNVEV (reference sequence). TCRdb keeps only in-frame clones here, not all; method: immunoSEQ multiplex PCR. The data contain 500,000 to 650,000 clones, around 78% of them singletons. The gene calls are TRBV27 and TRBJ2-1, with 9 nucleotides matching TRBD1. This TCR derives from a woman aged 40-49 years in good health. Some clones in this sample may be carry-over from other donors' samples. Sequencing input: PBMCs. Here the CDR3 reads CASSWDRDNEQFF. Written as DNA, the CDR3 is TGTGCCAGCAGTTGGGACAGGGACAATGAGCAGTTCTTC.